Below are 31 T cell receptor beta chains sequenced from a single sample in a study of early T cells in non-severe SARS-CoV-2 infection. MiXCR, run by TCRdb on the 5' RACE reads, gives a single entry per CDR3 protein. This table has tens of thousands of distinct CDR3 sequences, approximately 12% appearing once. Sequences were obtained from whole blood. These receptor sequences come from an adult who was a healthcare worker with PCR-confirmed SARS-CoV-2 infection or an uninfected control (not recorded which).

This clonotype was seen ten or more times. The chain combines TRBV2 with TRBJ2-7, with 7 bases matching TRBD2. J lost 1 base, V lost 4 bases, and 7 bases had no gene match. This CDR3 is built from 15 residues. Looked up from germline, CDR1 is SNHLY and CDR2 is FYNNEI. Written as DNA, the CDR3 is TGTGCCAGCAGTGGTTTTCTAGCGGAATCCTACGAGCAGTACTTC. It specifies CASSGFLAESYEQYF.

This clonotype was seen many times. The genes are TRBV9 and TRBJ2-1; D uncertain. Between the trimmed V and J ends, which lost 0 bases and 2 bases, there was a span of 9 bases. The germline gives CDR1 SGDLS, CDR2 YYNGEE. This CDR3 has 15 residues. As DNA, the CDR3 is TGTGCCAGCAGCGTAGGGGGTTCTACCTACAATGAGCAGTTCTTC. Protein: CASSVGGSTYNEQFF.

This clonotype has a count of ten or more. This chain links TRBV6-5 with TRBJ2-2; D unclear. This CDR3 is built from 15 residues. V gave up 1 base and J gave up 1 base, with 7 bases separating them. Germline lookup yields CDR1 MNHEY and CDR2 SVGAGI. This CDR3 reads CASSYFRQNTGELFF. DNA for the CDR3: TGTGCCAGCAGTTACTTTAGACAGAACACCGGGGAGCTGTTTTTT.

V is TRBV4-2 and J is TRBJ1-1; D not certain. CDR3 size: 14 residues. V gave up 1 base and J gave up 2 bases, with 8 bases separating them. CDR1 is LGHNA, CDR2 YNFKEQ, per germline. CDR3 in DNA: TGTGCCAGCAGCCAAGCGAACCTTAACACTGAAGCTTTCTTT. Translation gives CASSQANLNTEAFF.

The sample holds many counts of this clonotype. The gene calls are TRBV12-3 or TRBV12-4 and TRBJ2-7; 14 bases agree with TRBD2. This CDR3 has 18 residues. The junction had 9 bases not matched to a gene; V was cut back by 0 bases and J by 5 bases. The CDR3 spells CASSLAPRLAGGRNEQYF. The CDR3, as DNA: TGTGCCAGCAGTTTAGCCCCTCGACTAGCGGGAGGGAGGAACGAGCAGTACTTC.

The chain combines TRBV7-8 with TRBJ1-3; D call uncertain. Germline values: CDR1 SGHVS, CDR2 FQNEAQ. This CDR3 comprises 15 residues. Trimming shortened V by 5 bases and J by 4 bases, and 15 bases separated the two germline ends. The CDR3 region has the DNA TGTGCCAGCAGCGTGACCTATGCGAGGGGAAACACCATATATTTT. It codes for CASSVTYARGNTIYF.

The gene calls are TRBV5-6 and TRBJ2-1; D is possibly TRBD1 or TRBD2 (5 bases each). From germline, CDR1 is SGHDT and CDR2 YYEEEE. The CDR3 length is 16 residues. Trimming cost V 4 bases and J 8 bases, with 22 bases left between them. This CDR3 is CASSHDPGEGWHEQFF. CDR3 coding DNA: TGTGCCAGCAGCCATGACCCCGGAGAGGGGTGGCATGAGCAGTTCTTC.

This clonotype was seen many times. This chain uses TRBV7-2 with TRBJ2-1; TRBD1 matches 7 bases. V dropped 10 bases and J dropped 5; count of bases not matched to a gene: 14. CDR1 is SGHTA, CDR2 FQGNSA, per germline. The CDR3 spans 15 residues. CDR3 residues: CAIRNTGTENNEQFF. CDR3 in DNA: TGTGCCATACGAAACACCGGGACAGAAAACAATGAGCAGTTCTTC.

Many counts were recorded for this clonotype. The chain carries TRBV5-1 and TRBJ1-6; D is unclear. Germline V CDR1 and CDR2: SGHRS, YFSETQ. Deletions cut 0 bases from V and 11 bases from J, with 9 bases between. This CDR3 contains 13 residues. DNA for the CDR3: TGCGCCAGCAGCTTGGAGGGCCTAGCACCCCTCCACTTT. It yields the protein CASSLEGLAPLHF.

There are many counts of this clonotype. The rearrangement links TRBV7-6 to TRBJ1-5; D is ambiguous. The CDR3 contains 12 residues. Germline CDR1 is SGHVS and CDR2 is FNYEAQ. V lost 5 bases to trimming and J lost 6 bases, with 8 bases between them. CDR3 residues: CASSPLGQPQHF. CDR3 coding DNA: TGTGCCAGCAGCCCCCTTGGTCAGCCCCAGCATTTT.

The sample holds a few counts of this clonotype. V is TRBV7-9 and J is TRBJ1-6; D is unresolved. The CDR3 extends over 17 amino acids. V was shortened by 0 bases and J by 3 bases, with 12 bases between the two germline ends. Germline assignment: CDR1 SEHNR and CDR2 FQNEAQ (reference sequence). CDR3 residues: CASSLARLGSYNSPLHF. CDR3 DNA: TGTGCCAGCAGCTTAGCCCGGCTGGGGAGCTATAATTCACCCCTCCACTTT. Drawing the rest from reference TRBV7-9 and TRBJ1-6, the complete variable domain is DTGVSQNPRHKITKRGQNVTFRCDPISEHNRLYWYRQTLGQGPEFLTYFQNEAQLEKSRLLSDRFSAERPKGSFSTLEIQRTEQGDSAMYLCASSLARLGSYNSPLHFGNGTRLTVT.

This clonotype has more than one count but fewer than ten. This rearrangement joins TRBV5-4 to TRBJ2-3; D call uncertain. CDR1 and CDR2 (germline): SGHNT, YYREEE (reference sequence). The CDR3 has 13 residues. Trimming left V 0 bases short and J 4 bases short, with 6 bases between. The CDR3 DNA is TGTGCCAGCAGCTTGGGATACGCAGATACGCAGTATTTT. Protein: CASSLGYADTQYF.

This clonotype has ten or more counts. The CDR3 is CASSTGSGTEAFF. The CDR3 nucleotides are TGTGCCAGCAGTACAGGGTCAGGCACTGAAGCTTTCTTT. The J gene is TRBJ1-1, the V gene TRBV6-2 or TRBV6-3, with D perhaps TRBD1 (6 bases). Trimming removed 5 bases at V and 4 bases at J, with 11 bases between. Germline assignment: CDR1 MNHEY and CDR2 SVGEGT. This CDR3 is 13 amino acids long.

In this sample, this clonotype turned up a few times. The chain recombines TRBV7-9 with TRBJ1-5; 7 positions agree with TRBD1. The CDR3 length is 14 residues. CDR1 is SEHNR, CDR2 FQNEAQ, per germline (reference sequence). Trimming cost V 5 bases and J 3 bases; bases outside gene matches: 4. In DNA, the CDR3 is TGTGCCAGCAGCCCGGGACAGACCAATCAGCCCCAGCATTTT. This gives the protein CASSPGQTNQPQHF.

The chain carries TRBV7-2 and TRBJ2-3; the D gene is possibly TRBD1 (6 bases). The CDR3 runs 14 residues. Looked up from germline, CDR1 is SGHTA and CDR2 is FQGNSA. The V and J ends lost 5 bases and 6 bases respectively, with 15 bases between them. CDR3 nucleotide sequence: TGTGCCAGCAGCCAGGACAGTTCGAGGGATACGCAGTATTTT. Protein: CASSQDSSRDTQYF.

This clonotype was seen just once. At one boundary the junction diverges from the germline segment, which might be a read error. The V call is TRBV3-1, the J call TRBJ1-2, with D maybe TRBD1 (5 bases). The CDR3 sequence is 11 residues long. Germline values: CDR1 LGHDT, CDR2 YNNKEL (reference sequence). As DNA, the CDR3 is TGTGCCAGCGGCCAGGGCTATGGCTACACCTTC. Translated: CASGQGYGYTF.

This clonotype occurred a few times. In DNA, the CDR3 is TGTGCCAGCAGCTTACTCGGGGCGGAGGGGGAGACCCAGTACTTC. Translation: CASSLLGAEGETQYF. V gene TRBV7-3 combines with J gene TRBJ2-5; tentative D call: TRBD2 (6 bases). This CDR3 is 15 amino acids long. V shed 2 bases and J shed 5 bases, with 15 bases lying between them. Germline V lookup: CDR1 SGHTA, CDR2 FQGTGA.

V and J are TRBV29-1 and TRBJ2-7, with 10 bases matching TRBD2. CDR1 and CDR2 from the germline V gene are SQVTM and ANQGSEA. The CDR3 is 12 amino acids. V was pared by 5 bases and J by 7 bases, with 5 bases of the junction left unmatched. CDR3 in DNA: TGCAGCGTTCGAGCGGGAGGGAGAGAGCAGTACTTC. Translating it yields CSVRAGGREQYF.

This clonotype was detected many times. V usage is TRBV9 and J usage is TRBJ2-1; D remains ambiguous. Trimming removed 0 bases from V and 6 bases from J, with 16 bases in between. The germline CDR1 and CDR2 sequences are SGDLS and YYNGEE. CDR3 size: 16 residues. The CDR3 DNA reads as TGTGCCAGCAGCGTAGGTCTCCGCCCGACTTCCAATGAGCAGTTCTTC. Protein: CASSVGLRPTSNEQFF.

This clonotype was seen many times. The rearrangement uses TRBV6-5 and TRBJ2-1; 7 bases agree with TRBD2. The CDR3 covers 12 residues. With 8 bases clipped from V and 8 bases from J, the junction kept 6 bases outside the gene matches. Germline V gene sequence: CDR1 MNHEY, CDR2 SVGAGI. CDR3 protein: CASGLAVDEQFF. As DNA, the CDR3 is TGTGCCAGCGGGCTAGCGGTCGATGAGCAGTTCTTC.

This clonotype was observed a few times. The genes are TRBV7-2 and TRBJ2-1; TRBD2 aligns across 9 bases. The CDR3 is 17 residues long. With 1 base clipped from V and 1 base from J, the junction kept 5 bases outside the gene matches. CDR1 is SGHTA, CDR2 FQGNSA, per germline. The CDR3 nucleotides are TGTGCCAGCAGCTTAGTTCGCGGGGGGGGTTCCTACAATGAGCAGTTCTTC. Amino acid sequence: CASSLVRGGGSYNEQFF.

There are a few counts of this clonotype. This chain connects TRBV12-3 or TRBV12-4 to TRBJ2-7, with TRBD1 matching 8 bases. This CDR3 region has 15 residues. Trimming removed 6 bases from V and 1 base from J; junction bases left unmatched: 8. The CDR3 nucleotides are TGTGCCAGCAGCCATGCCGGGACAGGTTCCTACGAGCAGTACTTC. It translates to CASSHAGTGSYEQYF.

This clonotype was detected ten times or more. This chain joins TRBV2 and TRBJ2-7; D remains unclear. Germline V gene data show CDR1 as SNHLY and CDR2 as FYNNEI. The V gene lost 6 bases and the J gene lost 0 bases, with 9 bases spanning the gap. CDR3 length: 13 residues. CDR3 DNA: TGTGCCAGCAGGGCCCCTAGCTCCTACGAGCAGTACTTC. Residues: CASRAPSSYEQYF.

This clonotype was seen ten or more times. As DNA, the CDR3 is TGTGCCATCAGGGAAGGACAGGGGGCGCTTCCCGCCCAAGAGACCCAGTACTTC. This sequence encodes CAIREGQGALPAQETQYF. V and J are TRBV10-3 and TRBJ2-5; 11 bases are shared with TRBD1. Trimming at V came to 6 bases and at J to 1 base, leaving 13 bases not matched to a gene. Per germline, CDR1 ENHRY and CDR2 SYGVKD. The CDR3 is made up of 18 amino acids.

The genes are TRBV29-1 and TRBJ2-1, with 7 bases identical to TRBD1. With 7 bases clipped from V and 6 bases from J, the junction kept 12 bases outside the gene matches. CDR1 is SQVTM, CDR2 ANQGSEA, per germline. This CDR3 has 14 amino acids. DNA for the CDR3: TGCAGCGCGGGTAGACAGGGTTCGGGCAATGAGCAGTTCTTC. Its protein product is CSAGRQGSGNEQFF.

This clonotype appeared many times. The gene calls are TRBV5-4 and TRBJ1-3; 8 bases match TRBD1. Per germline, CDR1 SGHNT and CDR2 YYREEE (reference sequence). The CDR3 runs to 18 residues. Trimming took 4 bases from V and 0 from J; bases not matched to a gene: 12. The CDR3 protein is CASSDIDRGLSSGNTIYF. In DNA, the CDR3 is TGTGCCAGCAGCGACATCGACAGGGGCCTCTCCTCTGGAAACACCATATATTTT.

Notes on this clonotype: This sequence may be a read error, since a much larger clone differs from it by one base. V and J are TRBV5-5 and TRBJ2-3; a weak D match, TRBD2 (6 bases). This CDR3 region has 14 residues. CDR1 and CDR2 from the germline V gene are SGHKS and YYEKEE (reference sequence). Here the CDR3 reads CVSSLEGGTDTQYF. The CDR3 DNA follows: TGTGTCAGCAGCTTGGAGGGAGGCACAGATACGCAGTATTTT.

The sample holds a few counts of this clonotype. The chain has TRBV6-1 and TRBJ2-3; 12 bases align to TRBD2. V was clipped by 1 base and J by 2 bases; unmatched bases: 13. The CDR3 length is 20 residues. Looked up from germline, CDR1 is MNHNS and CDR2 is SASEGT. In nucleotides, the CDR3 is TGTGCCAGCAGTGAAGACGGTCGGCTAGCGGGAGGGCCCGACACAGATACGCAGTATTTT. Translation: CASSEDGRLAGGPDTDTQYF.

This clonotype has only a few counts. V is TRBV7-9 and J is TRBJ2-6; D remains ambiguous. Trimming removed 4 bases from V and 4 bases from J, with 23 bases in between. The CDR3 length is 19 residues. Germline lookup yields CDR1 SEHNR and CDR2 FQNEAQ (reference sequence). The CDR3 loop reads CASSSFRAALISGANVLTF. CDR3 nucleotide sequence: TGTGCCAGCAGCTCCTTTCGGGCAGCGTTGATATCGGGGGCCAACGTCCTGACTTTC.

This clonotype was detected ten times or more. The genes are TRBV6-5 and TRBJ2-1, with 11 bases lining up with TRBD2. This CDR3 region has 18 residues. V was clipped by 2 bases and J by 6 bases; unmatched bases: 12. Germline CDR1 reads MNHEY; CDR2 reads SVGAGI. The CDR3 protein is CASSYARPLAGGINEQFF. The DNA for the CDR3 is TGTGCCAGCAGTTACGCACGACCGCTAGCGGGGGGCATCAATGAGCAGTTCTTC.

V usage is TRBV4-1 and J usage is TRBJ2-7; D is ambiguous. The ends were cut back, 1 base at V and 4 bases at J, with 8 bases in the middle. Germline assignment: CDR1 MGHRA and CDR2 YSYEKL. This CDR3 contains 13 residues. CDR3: CASSQAPAYEQYF. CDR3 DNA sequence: TGCGCCAGCAGCCAAGCGCCAGCTTACGAGCAGTACTTC.